The 8 T cell receptor beta chains below were found in one sample sequenced in a study of T cells in Graves' hyperthyroidism and ophthalmopathy (dated 2019 in TCRdb). Library preparation was by multiplex PCR. Sequenced on an Illumina HiSeq 2000. The TCR beta CDR3 regions were amplified from RNA transcripts. The TCR CDR3 was subjected to a first round of RT-PCR using the HTBI primer set and the Qiagen OneStep RT-PCR kit. TCRdb redid the processing of the public reads, applying fastp at Q25 and MiXCR, and retained in-frame beta chains. CDR3 protein duplicates are merged, each entry listing the most common genes and DNA. This sample gives about 640,000 distinct CDR3 sequences in total; less than 45% of them show up just once. The ten largest clones represent less than 9% of the sample. Input material: peripheral blood or thyroid tissue (not recorded which). These receptors came from an adult man with Graves' disease, either hyperthyroidism or ophthalmopathy (not recorded which).

This sequence joins TRBV4-1 and TRBJ2-7, with 10 bases matching TRBD1. This CDR3 region has 16 residues. Germline CDR1 reads MGHRA; CDR2 reads YSYEKL. J gave up 5 bases and V 7 bases, and 14 bases lay outside the gene matches. The CDR3 is CASTRVRRDRGNEQYF. CDR3 DNA: TGCGCCAGCACCCGGGTGCGCCGGGACAGGGGCAACGAGCAGTACTTC.

The rearrangement uses TRBV7-9 and TRBJ2-3; perhaps TRBD2 as D (6 bases). This CDR3 has 13 amino acids. Germline V gene lookup returns CDR1 SEHNR and CDR2 FQNEAQ (reference sequence). The V gene lost 5 bases and the J gene lost 5 bases, with 11 bases spanning the gap. The CDR3 protein is CASSHGRLDTQYF. The CDR3 bases are TGTGCCAGCAGCCACGGGAGACTAGATACGCAGTATTTT.

Notes on this clonotype: The junction does not match germline at one end; this may be a read error. The chain employs TRBV29-1 and TRBJ1-6; D ambiguous. The CDR3 sequence is 13 residues long. Germline V gene sequence: CDR1 SQVTM, CDR2 ANQGSEA. The CDR3 loop reads CSVALSENSPLHF. In DNA, the CDR3 is TGCAGCGTTGCCCTGAGTGAAAATTCTCCCCTCCACTTT.

J is TRBJ2-7 and V is TRBV7-8; D is possibly TRBD2 (5 bases). The V gene's germline CDR1 is SGHVS and CDR2 FQNEAQ. V dropped 5 bases and J dropped 2 bases, with 10 bases sitting between them. The CDR3 runs 13 residues. The CDR3 DNA reads as TGTGCCAGCAGCGCTAACGGGGCCTACGAGCAGTACTTC. This sequence encodes CASSANGAYEQYF.

Comment on this clonotype: One end of the junction is discordant with germline, which a read error may explain. The genes are TRBV5-1 and TRBJ1-5; TRBD1 matches 12 bases. The CDR3 is made up of 17 amino acids. The germline CDR1 and CDR2 sequences are SGHRS and YFSETQ. DNA of the CDR3: TGTGCCAGCAGCCCGGGACAGGGGGCGAATAGCAATCAGCCCCAGCATTTT. Its translation is CASSPGQGANSNQPQHF.

A word on this clonotype: A much larger clone sits a single nucleotide away, making a read error possible. CDR3 sequence: CAISLRQDYEQYF. DNA for the CDR3: TGTGCCATCAGCTTACGACAGGACTACGAGCAGTACTTC. The V and J genes are TRBV10-3 and TRBJ2-7, with D perhaps matching TRBD1 (6 bases). From germline, CDR1 is ENHRY and CDR2 SYGVKD. V shed 6 bases and J shed 3 bases, with 12 bases lying between them. This CDR3 comprises 13 residues.

This chain uses TRBV12-3 or TRBV12-4 with TRBJ1-2; D gene ambiguous. Trimming pared 3 bases from V and 4 bases from J, leaving 9 bases between. CDR3 length: 13 residues. The CDR3 nucleotides read TGTGCCAGCAGTTTTCCTCTTACCTATGGCTACACCTTC. Amino acid sequence: CASSFPLTYGYTF.

The rearrangement links TRBV24-1 to TRBJ2-5, with D hard to call. Trimming stripped 2 bases from V and 4 bases from J, with 7 bases between. The CDR3 sequence is 13 residues long. Germline V gene data show CDR1 as KGHDR and CDR2 as SFDVKD. CDR3: CATSDSFGETQYF. CDR3 sequence (DNA): TGTGCCACCAGTGATTCGTTTGGAGAGACCCAGTACTTC.